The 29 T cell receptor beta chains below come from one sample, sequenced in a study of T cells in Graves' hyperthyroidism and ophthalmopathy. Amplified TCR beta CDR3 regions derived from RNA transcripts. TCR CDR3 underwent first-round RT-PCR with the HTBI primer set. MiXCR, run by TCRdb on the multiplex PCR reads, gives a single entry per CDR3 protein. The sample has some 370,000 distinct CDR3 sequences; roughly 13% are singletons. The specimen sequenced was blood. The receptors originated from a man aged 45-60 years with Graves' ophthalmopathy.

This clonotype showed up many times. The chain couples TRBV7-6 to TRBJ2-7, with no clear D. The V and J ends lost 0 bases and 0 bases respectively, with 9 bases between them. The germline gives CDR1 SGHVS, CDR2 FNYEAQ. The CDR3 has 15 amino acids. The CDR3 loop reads CASSLAGSDSYEQYF. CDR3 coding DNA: TGTGCCAGCAGCTTAGCCGGATCTGACTCCTACGAGCAGTACTTC.

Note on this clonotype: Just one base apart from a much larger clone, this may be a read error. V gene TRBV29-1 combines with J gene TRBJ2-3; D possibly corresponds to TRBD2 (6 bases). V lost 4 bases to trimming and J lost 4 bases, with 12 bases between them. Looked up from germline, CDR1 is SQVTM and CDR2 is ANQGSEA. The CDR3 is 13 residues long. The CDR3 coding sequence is TGCAGCGTTGGCGGGATGGGCGCAGATACGCAGTATTTT. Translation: CSVGGMGADTQYF.

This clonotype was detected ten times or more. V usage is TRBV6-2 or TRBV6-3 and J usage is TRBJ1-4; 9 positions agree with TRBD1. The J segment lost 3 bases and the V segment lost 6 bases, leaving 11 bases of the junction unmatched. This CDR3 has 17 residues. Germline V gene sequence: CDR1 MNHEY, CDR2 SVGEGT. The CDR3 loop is CASRKDRGSSPNEKLFF. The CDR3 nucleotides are TGTGCCAGCAGAAAGGACAGGGGATCCTCTCCTAATGAAAAACTGTTTTTT.

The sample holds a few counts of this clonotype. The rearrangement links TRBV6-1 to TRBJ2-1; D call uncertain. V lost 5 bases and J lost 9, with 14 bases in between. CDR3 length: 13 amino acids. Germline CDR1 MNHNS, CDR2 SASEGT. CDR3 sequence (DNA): TGTGCCAGCAGTACGGACGGCGGCTCTGAGCAGTTCTTC. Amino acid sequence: CASSTDGGSEQFF.

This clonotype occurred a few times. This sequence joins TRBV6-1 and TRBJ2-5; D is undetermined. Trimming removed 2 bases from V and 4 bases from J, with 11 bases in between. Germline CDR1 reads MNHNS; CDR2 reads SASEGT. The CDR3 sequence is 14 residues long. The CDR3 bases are TGTGCCAGCAGTGAAAGGGCTATCATAGAGACCCAGTACTTC. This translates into CASSERAIIETQYF.

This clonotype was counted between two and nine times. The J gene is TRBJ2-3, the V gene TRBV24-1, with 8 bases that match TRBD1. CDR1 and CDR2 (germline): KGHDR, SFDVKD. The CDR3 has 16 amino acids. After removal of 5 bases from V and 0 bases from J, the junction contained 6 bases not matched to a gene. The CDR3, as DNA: TGTGCCACCAGTGGTCTCAGGGGGCGAAGCACAGATACGCAGTATTTT. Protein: CATSGLRGRSTDTQYF.

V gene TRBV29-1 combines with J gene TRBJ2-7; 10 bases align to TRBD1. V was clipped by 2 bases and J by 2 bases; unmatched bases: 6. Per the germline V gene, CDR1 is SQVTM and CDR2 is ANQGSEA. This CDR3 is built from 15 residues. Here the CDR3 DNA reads TGCAGCGTTGAAAGGCCGGGACAGGGGCCCTACGAGCAGTACTTC. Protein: CSVERPGQGPYEQYF.

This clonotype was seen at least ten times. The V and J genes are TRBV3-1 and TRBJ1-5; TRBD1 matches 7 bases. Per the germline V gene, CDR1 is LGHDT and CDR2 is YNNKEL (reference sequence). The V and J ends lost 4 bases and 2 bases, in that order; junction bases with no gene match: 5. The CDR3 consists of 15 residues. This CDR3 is CASSPRDSGNQPQHF. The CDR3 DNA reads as TGTGCCAGCAGCCCCCGGGACAGCGGCAATCAGCCCCAGCATTTT.

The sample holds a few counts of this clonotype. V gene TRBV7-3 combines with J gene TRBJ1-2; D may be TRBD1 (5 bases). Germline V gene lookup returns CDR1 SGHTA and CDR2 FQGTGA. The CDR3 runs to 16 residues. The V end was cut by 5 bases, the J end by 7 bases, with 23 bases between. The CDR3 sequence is CASSPGPTDAGFGYTF. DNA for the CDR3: TGTGCCAGCAGCCCGGGGCCCACTGATGCGGGATTTGGCTACACCTTC.

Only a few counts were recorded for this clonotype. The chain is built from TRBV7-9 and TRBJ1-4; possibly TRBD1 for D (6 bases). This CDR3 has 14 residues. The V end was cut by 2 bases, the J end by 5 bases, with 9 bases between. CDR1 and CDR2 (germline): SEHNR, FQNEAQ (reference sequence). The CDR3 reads CASSLRQVNEKLFF. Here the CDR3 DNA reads TGTGCCAGCAGCTTACGACAGGTCAATGAAAAACTGTTTTTT.

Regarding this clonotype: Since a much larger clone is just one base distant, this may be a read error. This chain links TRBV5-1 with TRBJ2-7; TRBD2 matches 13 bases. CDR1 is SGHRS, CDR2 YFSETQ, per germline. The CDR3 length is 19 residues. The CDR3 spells CTSSLGAHGLAGDMNEQYF. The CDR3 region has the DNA TGCACCAGCAGCTTGGGGGCCCACGGACTAGCGGGAGATATGAACGAGCAGTACTTC.

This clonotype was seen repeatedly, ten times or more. The CDR3 region has the DNA TGCAGCGTTGCAGTAGCGGGAGGATCAGAGACCCAGTACTTC. Protein sequence: CSVAVAGGSETQYF. V is TRBV29-1 and J is TRBJ2-5; the match to TRBD2 covers 10 bases. CDR1 is SQVTM, CDR2 ANQGSEA, per germline. CDR3 length: 14 amino acids. The junction had 6 bases not matched to a gene; V was cut back by 4 bases and J by 4 bases. Based on the CDR3 plus reference TRBV29-1 and TRBJ2-5, the full variable domain is SAVISQKPSRDICQRGTSLTIQCQVDSQVTMMFWYRQQPGQSLTLIATANQGSEATYESGFVIDKFPISRPNLTFSTLTVSNMSPEDSSIYLCSVAVAGGSETQYFGPGTRLLVL.

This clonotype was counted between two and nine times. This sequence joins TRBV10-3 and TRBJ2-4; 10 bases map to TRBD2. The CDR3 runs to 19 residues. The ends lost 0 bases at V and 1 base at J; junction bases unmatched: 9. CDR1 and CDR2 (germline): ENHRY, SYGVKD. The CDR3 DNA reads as TGTGCCATCAGTGAGTCGGGGACTAGCGCCTCATCCGCCAAAAACATTCAGTACTTC. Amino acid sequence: CAISESGTSASSAKNIQYF.

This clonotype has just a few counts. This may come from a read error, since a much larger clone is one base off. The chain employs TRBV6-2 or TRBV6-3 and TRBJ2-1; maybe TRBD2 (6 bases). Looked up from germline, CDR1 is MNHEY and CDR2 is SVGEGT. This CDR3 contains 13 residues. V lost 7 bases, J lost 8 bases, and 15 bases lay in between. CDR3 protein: CASTGESIDEQFF. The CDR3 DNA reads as TGTGCCAGCACGGGGGAGAGTATCGATGAGCAGTTCTTC.

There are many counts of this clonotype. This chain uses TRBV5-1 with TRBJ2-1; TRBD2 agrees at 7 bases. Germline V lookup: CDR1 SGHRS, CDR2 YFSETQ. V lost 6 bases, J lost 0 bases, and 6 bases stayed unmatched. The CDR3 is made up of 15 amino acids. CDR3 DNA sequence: TGCGCCAGCAACTGGGGCGGGAGCTCCTACAATGAGCAGTTCTTC. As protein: CASNWGGSSYNEQFF.

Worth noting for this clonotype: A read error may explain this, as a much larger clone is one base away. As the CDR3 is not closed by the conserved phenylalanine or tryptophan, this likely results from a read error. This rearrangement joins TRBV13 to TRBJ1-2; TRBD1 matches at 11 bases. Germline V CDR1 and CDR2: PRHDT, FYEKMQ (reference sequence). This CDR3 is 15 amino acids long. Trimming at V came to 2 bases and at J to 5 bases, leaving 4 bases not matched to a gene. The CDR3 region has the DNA TGTGCCAGCAGCTTAAAGGACAGGGGGCTTTATGGCTACACCCTC. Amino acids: CASSLKDRGLYGYTL.

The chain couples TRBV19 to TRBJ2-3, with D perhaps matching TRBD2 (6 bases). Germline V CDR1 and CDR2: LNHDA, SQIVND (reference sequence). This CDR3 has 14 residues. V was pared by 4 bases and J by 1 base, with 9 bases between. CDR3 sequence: CASSNSGGTDTQYF. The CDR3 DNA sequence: TGTGCCAGTAGTAATTCGGGGGGCACAGATACGCAGTATTTT.

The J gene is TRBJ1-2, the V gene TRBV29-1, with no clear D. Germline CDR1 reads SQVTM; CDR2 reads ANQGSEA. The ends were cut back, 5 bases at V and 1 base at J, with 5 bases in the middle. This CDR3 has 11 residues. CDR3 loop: CSVHLNYGYTF. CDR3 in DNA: TGCAGCGTTCATCTTAACTATGGCTACACCTTC.

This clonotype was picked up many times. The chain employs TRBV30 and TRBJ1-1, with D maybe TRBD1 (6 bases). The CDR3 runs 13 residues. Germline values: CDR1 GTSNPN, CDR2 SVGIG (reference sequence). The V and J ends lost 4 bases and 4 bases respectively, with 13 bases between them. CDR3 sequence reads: CAWTRQAGTEAFF. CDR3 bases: TGTGCCTGGACCCGACAGGCAGGCACTGAAGCTTTCTTT.

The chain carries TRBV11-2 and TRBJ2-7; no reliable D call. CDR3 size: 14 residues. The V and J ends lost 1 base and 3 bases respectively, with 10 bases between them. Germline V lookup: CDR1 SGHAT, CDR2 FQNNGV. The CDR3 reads CASSLGGLGYEQYF. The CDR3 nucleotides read TGTGCCAGCAGCTTAGGGGGATTGGGCTACGAGCAGTACTTC. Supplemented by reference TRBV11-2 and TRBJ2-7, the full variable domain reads EAGVAQSPRYKIIEKRQSVAFWCNPISGHATLYWYQQILGQGPKLLIQFQNNGVVDDSQLPKDRFSAERLKGVDSTLKIQPAKLEDSAVYLCASSLGGLGYEQYFGPGTRLTVT.

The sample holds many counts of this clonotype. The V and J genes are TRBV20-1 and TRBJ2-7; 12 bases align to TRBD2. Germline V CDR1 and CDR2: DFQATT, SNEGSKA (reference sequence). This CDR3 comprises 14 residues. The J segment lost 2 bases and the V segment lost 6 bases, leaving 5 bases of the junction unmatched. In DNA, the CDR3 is TGCAGTGCCGCCGGACTAGCGGGAACCTACGAGCAGTACTTC. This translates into CSAAGLAGTYEQYF.

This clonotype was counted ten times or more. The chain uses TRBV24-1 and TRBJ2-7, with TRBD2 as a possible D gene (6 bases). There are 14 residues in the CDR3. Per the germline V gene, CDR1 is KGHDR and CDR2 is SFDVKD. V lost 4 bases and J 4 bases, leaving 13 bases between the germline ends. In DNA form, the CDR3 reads TGTGCCACCAGTGACCGTAGCGGACCTTACGAGCAGTACTTC. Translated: CATSDRSGPYEQYF.

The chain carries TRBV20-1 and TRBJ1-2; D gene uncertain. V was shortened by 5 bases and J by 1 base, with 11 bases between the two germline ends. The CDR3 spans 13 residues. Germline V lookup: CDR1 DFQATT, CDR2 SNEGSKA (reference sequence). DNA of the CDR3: TGCAGTGCTCCCAACAGAGATAACTATGGCTACACCTTC. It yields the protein CSAPNRDNYGYTF.

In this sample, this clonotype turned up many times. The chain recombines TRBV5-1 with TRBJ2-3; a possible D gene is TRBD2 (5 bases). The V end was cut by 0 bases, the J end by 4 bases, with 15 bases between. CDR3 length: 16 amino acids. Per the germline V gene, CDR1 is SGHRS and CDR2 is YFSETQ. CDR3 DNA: TGCGCCAGCAGCTTGGTAGGGAGTCCCGGGGCAGATACGCAGTATTTT. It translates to CASSLVGSPGADTQYF.

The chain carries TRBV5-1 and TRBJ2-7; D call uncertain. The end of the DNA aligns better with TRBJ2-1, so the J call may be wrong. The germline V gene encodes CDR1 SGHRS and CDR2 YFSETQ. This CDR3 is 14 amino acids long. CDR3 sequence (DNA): TGCGCCAGCAGCTTGTTGCCAGGCCCCTACGAGCAGTTCTTC. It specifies CASSLLPGPYEQFF.

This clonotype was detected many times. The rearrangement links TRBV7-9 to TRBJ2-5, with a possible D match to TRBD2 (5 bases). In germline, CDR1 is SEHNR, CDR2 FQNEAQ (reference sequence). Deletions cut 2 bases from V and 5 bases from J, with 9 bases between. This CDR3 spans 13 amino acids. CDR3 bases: TGTGCCAGCAGCTTATATTCGGGGGAGACCCAGTACTTC. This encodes CASSLYSGETQYF.

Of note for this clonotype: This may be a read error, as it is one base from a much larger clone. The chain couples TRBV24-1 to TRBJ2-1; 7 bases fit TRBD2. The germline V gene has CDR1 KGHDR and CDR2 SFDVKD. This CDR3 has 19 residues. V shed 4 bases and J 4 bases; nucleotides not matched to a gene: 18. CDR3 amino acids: CATSEPSGKAGTVYNEQFF. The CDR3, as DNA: TGTGCCACCAGTGAGCCCTCAGGAAAAGCGGGAACGGTGTACAATGAGCAGTTCTTC.

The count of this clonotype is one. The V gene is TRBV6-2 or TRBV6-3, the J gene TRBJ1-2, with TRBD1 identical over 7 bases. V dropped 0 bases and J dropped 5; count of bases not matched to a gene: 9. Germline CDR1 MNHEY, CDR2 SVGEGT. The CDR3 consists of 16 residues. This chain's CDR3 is CASSYSIPTGRYGYTF. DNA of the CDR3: TGTGCCAGCAGTTACTCAATCCCGACAGGGAGATATGGCTACACCTTC.

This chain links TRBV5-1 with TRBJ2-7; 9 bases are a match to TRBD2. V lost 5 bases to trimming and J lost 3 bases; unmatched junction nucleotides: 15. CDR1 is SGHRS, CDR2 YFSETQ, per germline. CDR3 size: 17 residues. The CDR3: CASRGGVGASGNYEQYF. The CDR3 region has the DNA TGCGCCAGCAGAGGGGGCGTGGGGGCTAGCGGGAACTACGAGCAGTACTTC.